The present TCR beta chain was sequenced within a study of response to subunit inactivated influenza vaccine. Whole-study results and caveats: A suggestion made by the authors is that each seasonal influenza vaccination recruits few new T cells.

The V segment lost 6 bases and the J segment 7 bases; nucleotides outside the gene matches: 8. The CDR3 loop spans 15 amino acids. TCRdb re-called the RT-PCR reads with MiXCR, one entry per CDR3 protein. The table shows hundreds of thousands of distinct CDR3 sequences, with 25% occurring only once. A note on this clonotype: Its specificity is unknown.

This rearrangement joins TRBV12-3 or TRBV12-4 to TRBJ2-2; 10 positions match TRBD1. The clonotype comes from a man aged 50-60 years who received an inactivated influenza vaccine. Sequenced material: CD4+ T cells sorted from PBMCs, taken 5 days after vaccination. CDR3 in DNA: TGTGCCAGCAGCCCCGGGACAGGGGTTCTCGGGGAGCTGTTTTTT. This sequence encodes CASSPGTGVLGELFF.